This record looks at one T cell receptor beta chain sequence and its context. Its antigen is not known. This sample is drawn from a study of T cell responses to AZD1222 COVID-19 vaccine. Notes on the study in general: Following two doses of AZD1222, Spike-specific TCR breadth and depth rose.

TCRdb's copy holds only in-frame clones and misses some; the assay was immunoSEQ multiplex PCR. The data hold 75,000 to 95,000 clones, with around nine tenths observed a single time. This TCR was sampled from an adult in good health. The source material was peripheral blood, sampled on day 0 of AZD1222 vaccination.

The DNA of the CDR3 is TGTGCCAGCAGTGAAATCCAGGGTTCAGGCTACGAGCAGTACTTC. Translating gives CASSEIQGSGYEQYF. The chain uses TRBV6-1 and TRBJ2-7; tentative D call: TRBD1 (5 bases). Trimming took 2 bases from V and 3 from J, leaving 14 bases between them. Germline V gene data show CDR1 as MNHNS and CDR2 as SASEGT. The CDR3 sequence is 15 residues long.